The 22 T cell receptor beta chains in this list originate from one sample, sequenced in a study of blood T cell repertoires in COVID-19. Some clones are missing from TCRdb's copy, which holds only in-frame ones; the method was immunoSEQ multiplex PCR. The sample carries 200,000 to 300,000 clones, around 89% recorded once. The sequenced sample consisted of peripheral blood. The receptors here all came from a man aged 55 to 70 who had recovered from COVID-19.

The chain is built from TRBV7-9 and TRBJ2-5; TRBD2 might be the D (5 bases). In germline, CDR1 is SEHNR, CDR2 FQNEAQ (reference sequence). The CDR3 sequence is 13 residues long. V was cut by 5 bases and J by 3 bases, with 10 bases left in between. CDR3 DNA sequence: TGTGCCAGCAGCCGAGGGCTAGAAGAGACCCAGTACTTC. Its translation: CASSRGLEETQYF.

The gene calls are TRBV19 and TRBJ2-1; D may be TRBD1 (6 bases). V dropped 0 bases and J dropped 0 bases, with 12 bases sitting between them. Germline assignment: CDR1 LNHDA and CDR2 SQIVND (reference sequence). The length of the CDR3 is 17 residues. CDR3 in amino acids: CASSIDLGGPSYNEQFF. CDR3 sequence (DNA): TGTGCCAGTAGTATAGATCTAGGGGGACCCTCCTACAATGAGCAGTTCTTC.

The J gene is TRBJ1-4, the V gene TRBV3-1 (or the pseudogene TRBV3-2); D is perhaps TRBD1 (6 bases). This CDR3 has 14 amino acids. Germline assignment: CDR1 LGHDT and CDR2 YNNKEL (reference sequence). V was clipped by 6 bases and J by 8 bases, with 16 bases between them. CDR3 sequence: CASRREGGGEKLFF. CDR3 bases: TGTGCCAGCAGGAGAGAGGGGGGGGGAGAAAAACTGTTTTTT.

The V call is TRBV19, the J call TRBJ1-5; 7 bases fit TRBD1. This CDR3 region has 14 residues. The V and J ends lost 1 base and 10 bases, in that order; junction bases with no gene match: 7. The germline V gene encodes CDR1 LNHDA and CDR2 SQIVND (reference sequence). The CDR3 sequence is CASSIGQGVDPQHF. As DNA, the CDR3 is TGTGCCAGTAGTATAGGGCAGGGGGTCGATCCCCAGCATTTT.

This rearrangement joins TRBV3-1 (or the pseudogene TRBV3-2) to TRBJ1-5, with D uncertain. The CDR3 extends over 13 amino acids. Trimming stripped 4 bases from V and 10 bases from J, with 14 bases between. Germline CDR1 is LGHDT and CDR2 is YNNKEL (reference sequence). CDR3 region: CASSRSQANPQHF. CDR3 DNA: TGTGCCAGCAGCCGTTCCCAAGCGAACCCCCAGCATTTT.

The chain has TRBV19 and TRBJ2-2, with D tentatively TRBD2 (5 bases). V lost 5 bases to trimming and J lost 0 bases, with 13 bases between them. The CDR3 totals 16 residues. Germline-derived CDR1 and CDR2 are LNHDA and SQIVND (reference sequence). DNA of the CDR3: TGTGCCAGTAGTCTAAGACTAACCGCGAACACCGGGGAGCTGTTTTTT. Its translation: CASSLRLTANTGELFF.

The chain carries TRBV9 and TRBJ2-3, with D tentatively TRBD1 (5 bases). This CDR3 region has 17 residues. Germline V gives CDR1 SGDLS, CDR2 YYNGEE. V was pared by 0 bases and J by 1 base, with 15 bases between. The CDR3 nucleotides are TGTGCCAGCAGCGTAGCGTCAAAGGGGTTTGGCACAGATACGCAGTATTTT. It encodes CASSVASKGFGTDTQYF.

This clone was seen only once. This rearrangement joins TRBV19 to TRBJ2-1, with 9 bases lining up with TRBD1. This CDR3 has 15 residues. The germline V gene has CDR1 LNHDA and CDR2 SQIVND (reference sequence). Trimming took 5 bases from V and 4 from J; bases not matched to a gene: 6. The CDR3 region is CASSPPGQGYNEQFF. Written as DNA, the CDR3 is TGTGCCAGTAGTCCGCCGGGACAGGGTTACAATGAGCAGTTCTTC.

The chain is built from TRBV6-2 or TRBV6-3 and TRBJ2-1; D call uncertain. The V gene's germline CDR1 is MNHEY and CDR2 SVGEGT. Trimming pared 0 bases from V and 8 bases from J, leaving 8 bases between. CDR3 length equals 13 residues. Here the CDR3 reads CASSYSKLHEQFF. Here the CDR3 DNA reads TGTGCCAGCAGTTACTCTAAGCTCCATGAGCAGTTCTTC.

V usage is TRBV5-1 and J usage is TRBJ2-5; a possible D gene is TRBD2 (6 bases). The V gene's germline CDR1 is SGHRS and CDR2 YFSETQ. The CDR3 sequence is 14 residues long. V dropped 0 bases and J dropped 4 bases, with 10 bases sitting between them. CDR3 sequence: CASSLGVAAETQYF. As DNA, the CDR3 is TGCGCCAGCAGCTTGGGAGTAGCGGCAGAGACCCAGTACTTC. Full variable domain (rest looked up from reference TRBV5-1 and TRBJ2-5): KAGVTQTPRYLIKTRGQQVTLSCSPISGHRSVSWYQQTPGQGLQFLFEYFSETQRNKGNFPGRFSGRQFSNSRSEMNVSTLELGDSALYLCASSLGVAAETQYFGPGTRLLVL.

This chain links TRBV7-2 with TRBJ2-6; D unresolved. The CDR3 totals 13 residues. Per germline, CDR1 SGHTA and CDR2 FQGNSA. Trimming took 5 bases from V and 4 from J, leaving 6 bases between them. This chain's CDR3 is CASSPFGANVLTF. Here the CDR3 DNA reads TGTGCCAGCAGCCCCTTCGGGGCCAACGTCCTGACTTTC.

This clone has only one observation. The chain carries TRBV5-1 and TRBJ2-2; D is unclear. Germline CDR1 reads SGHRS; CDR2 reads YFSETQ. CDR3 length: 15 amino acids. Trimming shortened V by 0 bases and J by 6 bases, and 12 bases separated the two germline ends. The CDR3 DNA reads TGCGCCAGCAGCTTGGACGGTATGCGGCCCGGGGAGCTGTTTTTT. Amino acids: CASSLDGMRPGELFF.

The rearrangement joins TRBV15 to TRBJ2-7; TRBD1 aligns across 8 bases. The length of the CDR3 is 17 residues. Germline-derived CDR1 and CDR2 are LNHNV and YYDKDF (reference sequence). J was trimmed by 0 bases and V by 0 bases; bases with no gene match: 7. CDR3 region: CATSRDLDRVGSYEQYF. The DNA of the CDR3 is TGTGCCACCAGCAGAGATTTGGACAGGGTGGGCTCCTACGAGCAGTACTTC.

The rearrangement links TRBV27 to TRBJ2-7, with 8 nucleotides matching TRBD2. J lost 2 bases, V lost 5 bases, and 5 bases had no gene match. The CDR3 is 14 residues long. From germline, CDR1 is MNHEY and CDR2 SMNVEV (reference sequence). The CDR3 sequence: CASSTSGRTYEQYF. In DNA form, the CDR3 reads TGTGCCAGCAGTACTAGCGGCCGTACCTACGAGCAGTACTTC.

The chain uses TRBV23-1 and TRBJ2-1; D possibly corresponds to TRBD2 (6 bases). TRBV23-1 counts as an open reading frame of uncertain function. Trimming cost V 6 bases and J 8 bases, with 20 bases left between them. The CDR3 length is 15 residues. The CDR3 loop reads CASRDAGPPRDEQFF. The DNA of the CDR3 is TGCGCCAGCAGGGATGCGGGGCCACCACGCGATGAGCAGTTCTTC.

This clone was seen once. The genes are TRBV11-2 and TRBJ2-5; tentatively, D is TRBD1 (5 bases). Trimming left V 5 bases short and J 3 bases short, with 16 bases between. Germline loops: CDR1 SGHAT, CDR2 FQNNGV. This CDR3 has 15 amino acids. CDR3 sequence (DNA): TGTGCCAGCAGCCCCAAGTCCAGGGTAGAAGAGACCCAGTACTTC. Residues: CASSPKSRVEETQYF.

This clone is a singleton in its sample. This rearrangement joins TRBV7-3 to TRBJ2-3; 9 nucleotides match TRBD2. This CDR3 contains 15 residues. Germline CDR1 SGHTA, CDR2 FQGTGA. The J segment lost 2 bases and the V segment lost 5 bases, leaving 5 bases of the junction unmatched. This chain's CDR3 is CASSPRGGHTDTQYF. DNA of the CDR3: TGTGCCAGCAGCCCGCGGGGGGGTCACACAGATACGCAGTATTTT.

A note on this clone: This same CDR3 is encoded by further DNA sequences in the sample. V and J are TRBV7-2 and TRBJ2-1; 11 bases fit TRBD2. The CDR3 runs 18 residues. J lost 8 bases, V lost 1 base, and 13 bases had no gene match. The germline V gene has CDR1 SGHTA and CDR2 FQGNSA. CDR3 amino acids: CASSLVALAGGRGDEQFF. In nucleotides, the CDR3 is TGTGCCAGCAGCTTAGTAGCTCTAGCGGGGGGTCGGGGCGATGAGCAGTTCTTC.

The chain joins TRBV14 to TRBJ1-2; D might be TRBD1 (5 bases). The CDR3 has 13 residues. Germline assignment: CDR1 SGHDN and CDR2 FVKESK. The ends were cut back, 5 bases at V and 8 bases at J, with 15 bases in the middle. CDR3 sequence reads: CASSNGWRDGYTF. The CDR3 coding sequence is TGTGCCAGCAGCAACGGTTGGAGGGACGGCTACACCTTC.

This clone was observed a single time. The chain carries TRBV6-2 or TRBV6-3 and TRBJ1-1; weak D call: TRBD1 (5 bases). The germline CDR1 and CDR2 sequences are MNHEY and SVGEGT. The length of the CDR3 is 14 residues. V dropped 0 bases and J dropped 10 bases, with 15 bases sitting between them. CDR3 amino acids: CASSYSGRTGGAFF. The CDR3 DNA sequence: TGTGCCAGCAGTTACTCTGGGAGAACCGGGGGAGCTTTCTTT.

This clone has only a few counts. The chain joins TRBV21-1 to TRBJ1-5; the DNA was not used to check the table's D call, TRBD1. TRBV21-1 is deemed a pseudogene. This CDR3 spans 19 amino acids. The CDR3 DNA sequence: TGTGCCAGCAGCGCAAGGCTCCGGGACAGGGTGGTTGGCAATCAGCCCCAGCATTTT. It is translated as CASSARLRDRVVGNQPQHF.

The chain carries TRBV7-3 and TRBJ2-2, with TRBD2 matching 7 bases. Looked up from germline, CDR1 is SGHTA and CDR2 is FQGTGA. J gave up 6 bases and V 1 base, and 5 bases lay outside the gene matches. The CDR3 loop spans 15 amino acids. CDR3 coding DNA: TGTGCCAGCAGCTTAAAGGCTAGCGGCGCCGGGGAGCTGTTTTTT. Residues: CASSLKASGAGELFF.